The 26 T cell receptor beta chains presented below share a single source sample, sequenced in a study of long-term antiretroviral therapy in people with HIV. The authors ran the immunoSEQ assay, v3.0, at survey level. Data came from immunoSEQ multiplex PCR; TCRdb stores just in-frame clones and leaves some out. This table has 30,000 or so clones, around 83% appearing once. The source material was unsorted PBMCs, sampled 0.4 years after starting antiretroviral therapy. These receptors all come from a man between 18 and 29 years old with HIV.

The gene calls are TRBV7-2 and TRBJ2-1, with TRBD2 matching over 14 bases. The CDR3 has 16 residues. V was clipped by 5 bases and J by 8 bases; unmatched bases: 8. Per the germline V gene, CDR1 is SGHTA and CDR2 is FQGNSA. The CDR3 here is CASSLRVGLAGDEQFF. CDR3 coding DNA: TGTGCCAGCAGCCTCCGGGTGGGACTAGCGGGAGATGAGCAGTTCTTC.

V usage is TRBV28 and J usage is TRBJ2-7, with a possible D match to TRBD2 (6 bases). Deletions cut 4 bases from V and 6 bases from J, with 13 bases between. The CDR3 has 13 amino acids. Germline V gene sequence: CDR1 MDHEN, CDR2 SYDVKM. This chain's CDR3 is CASSSLMGGEQYF. As DNA, the CDR3 is TGTGCCAGCAGTTCCCTCATGGGGGGCGAGCAGTACTTC. The whole variable domain, filled in from reference TRBV28 and TRBJ2-7, reads DVKVTQSSRYLVKRTGEKVFLECVQDMDHENMFWYRQDPGLGLRLIYFSYDVKMKEKGDIPEGYSVSREKKERFSLILESASTNQTSMYLCASSSLMGGEQYFGPGTRLTVT.

The rearrangement joins TRBV27 to TRBJ1-1; 7 bases are a match to TRBD1. The CDR3 has 14 residues. Germline V gene lookup returns CDR1 MNHEY and CDR2 SMNVEV (reference sequence). With 5 bases clipped from V and 4 bases from J, the junction kept 7 bases outside the gene matches. In DNA form, the CDR3 reads TGTGCCAGCAGTGGACAGGACGCGGGCACTGAAGCTTTCTTT. Its translation is CASSGQDAGTEAFF.

The rearrangement uses TRBV19 and TRBJ2-7; D remains unclear. This CDR3 contains 13 residues. V was pared by 3 bases and J by 2 bases, with 8 bases between. Germline CDR1 is LNHDA and CDR2 is SQIVND (reference sequence). This CDR3 reads CASSMDAAYEQYF. In DNA form, the CDR3 reads TGTGCCAGTAGTATGGACGCGGCCTACGAGCAGTACTTC.

The rearrangement uses TRBV5-1 and TRBJ1-4; unclear D gene. V gave up 4 bases and J gave up 4 bases, with 11 bases separating them. CDR1 is SGHRS and CDR2 is YFSETQ in the germline V gene. This CDR3 has 14 residues. In nucleotides, the CDR3 is TGCGCCAGCAGCCCGAGACGGGGTAATGAAAAACTGTTTTTT. Protein product: CASSPRRGNEKLFF. The whole variable domain, filled in from reference TRBV5-1 and TRBJ1-4, reads KAGVTQTPRYLIKTRGQQVTLSCSPISGHRSVSWYQQTPGQGLQFLFEYFSETQRNKGNFPGRFSGRQFSNSRSEMNVSTLELGDSALYLCASSPRRGNEKLFFGSGTQLSVL.

The chain uses TRBV7-8 and TRBJ2-1; possible D gene TRBD1, 5 bases. Germline V gene sequence: CDR1 SGHVS, CDR2 FQNEAQ. CDR3 length: 16 residues. Trimming stripped 3 bases from V and 8 bases from J, with 20 bases between. CDR3 region: CASSFTPGWVNDEQFF. The CDR3 bases are TGTGCCAGCAGCTTCACACCAGGGTGGGTTAACGATGAGCAGTTCTTC.

V gene TRBV28 combines with J gene TRBJ1-1; TRBD1 matches at 10 bases. This CDR3 region has 13 residues. The germline CDR1 and CDR2 sequences are MDHEN and SYDVKM. The V gene end was trimmed by 5 bases and the J gene end by 3 bases; junction bases not matched to a gene: 0. The CDR3 DNA reads as TGTGCCAGCAGTGGGACAGGGGACACTGAAGCTTTCTTT. The encoded protein is CASSGTGDTEAFF.

The CDR3 spells CASSGNRRRGPNEAFF. The CDR3 bases are TGTGCCAGCAGTGGTAATCGAAGGAGGGGGCCCAATGAAGCTTTCTTT. The chain combines TRBV25-1 with TRBJ1-1; 7 bases line up with TRBD1. There are 16 residues in the CDR3. Germline trimming cut 4 bases from V and 7 bases from J; bases unmatched to any gene: 15. Germline V gene lookup returns CDR1 MGHDK and CDR2 SYGVNS.

This clone was counted once. The rearrangement joins TRBV2 to TRBJ2-7, with D perhaps matching TRBD2 (5 bases). Germline V CDR1 and CDR2: SNHLY, FYNNEI. The ends were cut back, 10 bases at V and 5 bases at J, with 12 bases in the middle. There are 11 residues in the CDR3. The CDR3 DNA follows: TGTGCCATGAGGGAAGGGAACGAGCAGTACTTC. Protein sequence: CAMREGNEQYF. Full variable domain (rest looked up from reference TRBV2 and TRBJ2-7): EPEVTQTPSHQVTQMGQEVILRCVPISNHLYFYWYRQILGQKVEFLVSFYNNEISEKSEIFDDQFSVERPDGSNFTLKIRSTKLEDSAMYFCAMREGNEQYFGPGTRLTVT.

The chain employs TRBV4-3 and TRBJ2-1; 9 positions agree with TRBD2. CDR3 length: 17 residues. V dropped 0 bases and J dropped 4; count of bases not matched to a gene: 7. Germline-derived CDR1 and CDR2 are LGHNA and YSLEER. The DNA of the CDR3 is TGCGCCAGCAGCCAAGATGTAGGGACTAGCTCATACAATGAGCAGTTCTTC. As protein: CASSQDVGTSSYNEQFF.

J is TRBJ2-7 and V is TRBV4-3, with no clear D. This CDR3 is built from 16 residues. Germline lookup yields CDR1 LGHNA and CDR2 YSLEER. V was pared by 0 bases and J by 5 bases, with 17 bases between. CDR3 DNA sequence: TGCGCCAGCAGCCAAGATAGGACCGCTGGTTTTGACGAGCAGTACTTC. It specifies CASSQDRTAGFDEQYF.

This rearrangement joins TRBV18 to TRBJ2-1; 8 bases are a match to TRBD1. In germline, CDR1 is KGHSH, CDR2 LQKENI. The CDR3 extends over 19 amino acids. V was clipped by 6 bases and J by 0 bases; unmatched bases: 16. The CDR3 nucleotides read TGTGCCAGCTCGCAAGCAGGGGGCCGGATGGCTAGCTCCTACAATGAGCAGTTCTTC. It yields the protein CASSQAGGRMASSYNEQFF.

The chain uses TRBV6-1 and TRBJ2-3; 7 nucleotides line up with TRBD1. The CDR3 runs to 15 residues. The J segment lost 4 bases and the V segment lost 7 bases, leaving 11 bases of the junction unmatched. Germline V CDR1 and CDR2: MNHNS, SASEGT. The DNA of the CDR3 is TGTGCCAGCACCCGGTACAGGGGTGTCCCAGATACGCAGTATTTT. It yields the protein CASTRYRGVPDTQYF.

The chain carries TRBV11-2 and TRBJ1-4; D gene unclear. The CDR3 spans 15 residues. Germline V CDR1 and CDR2: SGHAT, FQNNGV. V shed 1 base and J shed 4 bases, with 10 bases lying between them. The CDR3 nucleotides are TGTGCCAGCAGCTTAGGGGCCAGCGTTAATGAAAAACTGTTTTTT. Residues: CASSLGASVNEKLFF.

The chain carries TRBV11-2 and TRBJ2-7; D remains unclear. Germline V CDR1 and CDR2: SGHAT, FQNNGV. The CDR3 loop spans 15 amino acids. The ends were cut back, 0 bases at V and 4 bases at J, with 13 bases in the middle. The CDR3 DNA sequence: TGTGCCAGCAGCTTAGAGTCGCAGGTTCGTTACGAGCAGTACTTC. This encodes CASSLESQVRYEQYF.

V usage is TRBV5-4 and J usage is TRBJ2-1; 16 nucleotides align to TRBD2. The V gene end was trimmed by 5 bases and the J gene end by 1 base; junction bases not matched to a gene: 3. Looked up from germline, CDR1 is SGHNT and CDR2 is YYREEE (reference sequence). The CDR3 has 17 amino acids. The chain's CDR3 is CASRMGLAGGSYNEQFF. The DNA of the CDR3 is TGTGCCAGCAGGATGGGACTAGCGGGGGGGTCCTACAATGAGCAGTTCTTC.

The chain employs TRBV9 and TRBJ2-7, with 14 bases lining up with TRBD2. The CDR3 extends over 15 amino acids. In germline, CDR1 is SGDLS, CDR2 YYNGEE. J was trimmed by 6 bases and V by 3 bases; bases with no gene match: 5. The CDR3 region has the DNA TGTGCCAGCAGCGGACGAGGACTAGCGGGAGGCGAGCAGTACTTC. It yields the protein CASSGRGLAGGEQYF.

The CDR3 loop reads CATSRDRVGTEAFF. The CDR3 nucleotides read TGTGCCACCAGCAGAGACAGGGTGGGTACTGAAGCTTTCTTT. The chain has TRBV15 and TRBJ1-1; the D gene is possibly TRBD1 (5 bases). Trimming took 0 bases from V and 5 from J, leaving 10 bases between them. The CDR3 sequence is 14 residues long. The V gene's germline CDR1 is LNHNV and CDR2 YYDKDF (reference sequence).

The gene calls are TRBV5-5 and TRBJ2-7, with 7 bases identical to TRBD2. V lost 3 bases to trimming and J lost 2 bases; unmatched junction nucleotides: 17. Looked up from germline, CDR1 is SGHKS and CDR2 is YYEKEE (reference sequence). This CDR3 region has 18 residues. CDR3 sequence reads: CASSSPPRGSLLTYEQYF. Written as DNA, the CDR3 is TGTGCCAGCAGCTCGCCGCCGCGGGGGTCCCTCCTCACCTACGAGCAGTACTTC.

The CDR3 nucleotides read TGTGCCAGCCCGGGACAGGGGGGGTTTGGCACTGAAGCTTTCTTT. Its protein product is CASPGQGGFGTEAFF. The V and J genes are TRBV6-1 and TRBJ1-1, with 11 bases matching TRBD1. CDR1 is MNHNS, CDR2 SASEGT, per germline. With 8 bases clipped from V and 4 bases from J, the junction kept 9 bases outside the gene matches. The CDR3 runs 15 residues.

CDR3: CASSQDRYQPQHF. The CDR3 bases are TGCGCCAGCAGCCAAGATCGGTATCAGCCCCAGCATTTT. The gene calls are TRBV4-3 and TRBJ1-5, with D hard to call. With 0 bases removed from V and 5 bases from J, the gap between germline ends came to 5 bases. CDR3 length: 13 amino acids. Germline V gene data show CDR1 as LGHNA and CDR2 as YSLEER.

This clone was recorded a few times. The chain combines TRBV28 with TRBJ1-1; no clear D gene. The V end was cut by 3 bases, the J end by 0 bases, with 8 bases between. Germline CDR1 reads MDHEN; CDR2 reads SYDVKM. This CDR3 is 14 amino acids long. The CDR3 region is CASSLQNLNTEAFF. The CDR3 bases are TGTGCCAGCAGTTTGCAGAATTTGAACACTGAAGCTTTCTTT.

The rearrangement uses TRBV28 and TRBJ2-4; the D gene could be TRBD1 or TRBD2 (5 bases each). V was clipped by 4 bases and J by 4 bases, with 11 bases between them. The CDR3 is made up of 14 amino acids. CDR1 and CDR2 (germline): MDHEN, SYDVKM. The CDR3 DNA reads as TGTGCCAGCAGTTGGGGACGTGTAAAAAACATTCAGTACTTC. Its translation is CASSWGRVKNIQYF.

This rearrangement joins TRBV5-4 to TRBJ1-2, with D hard to call. The V end lost 5 bases, the J end lost 5 bases, and 10 bases lay between the germline ends. There are 12 residues in the CDR3. Germline V gene lookup returns CDR1 SGHNT and CDR2 YYREEE (reference sequence). The CDR3, as DNA: TGTGCCAGCAGGCTACAAGATTATGGCTACACCTTC. As protein: CASRLQDYGYTF.

CDR3 nucleotide sequence: TGTGCCAGCAGCTTAAGTTCGGGACAGGGACTTGATAAAGCTTTCTTT. Protein sequence: CASSLSSGQGLDKAFF. V gene TRBV7-8 combines with J gene TRBJ1-1; 9 bases match TRBD1. The CDR3 extends over 16 amino acids. Germline V CDR1 and CDR2: SGHVS, FQNEAQ. The J segment lost 9 bases and the V segment lost 2 bases, leaving 13 bases of the junction unmatched.

By share of the sample, this clone is medium-sized (0.01 to 0.1%). The gene calls are TRBV6-1 and TRBJ2-7, with D uncertain. Germline values: CDR1 MNHNS, CDR2 SASEGT. With 6 bases removed from V and 4 bases from J, the gap between germline ends came to 10 bases. The CDR3 contains 12 residues. The CDR3 here is CASSLPPYEQYF. The CDR3 nucleotides read TGTGCCAGCAGCCTCCCTCCGTACGAGCAGTACTTC.